A selection of T cell receptor beta chains follows, all from one sample in a study of T cells after yellow fever vaccination. MiXCR, applied by TCRdb to the 5' RACE reads, yields one record per CDR3 protein. The table lists about 340,000 distinct CDR3 sequences, under 5% of them singletons. Source: PBMCs, taken 5 days after the yellow fever booster vaccination. The receptors were sampled from a man between 18 and 29 years old who received the YFV17D yellow fever vaccine. Both conserved end residues are part of each CDR3. The D gene is left open where the match is weak. Clone size is shown for a subset of rows, as once, few, many or a class of expanded clone.

CDR3nt: TGCAGTGCTAGAGCAGCGGGGGTAGGGGGAAACACCATATATTTT
CDR3aa: CSARAAGVGGNTIYF
j_gene: TRBJ1-3
v_gene: TRBV20-1
d_gene: NA
len: 15
abundance: NA

CDR3nt: TGTGCCAGCTCGGAGGTGCTGGATACGCAGTATTTT
CDR3aa: CASSEVLDTQYF
j_gene: TRBJ2-3
v_gene: TRBV18
d_gene: NA
len: 12
abundance: many

CDR3nt: TGTGCCAGCAGTAGTTCAGGGGGAAACACTGAAGCTTTCTTT
CDR3aa: CASSSSGGNTEAFF
j_gene: TRBJ1-1
v_gene: TRBV6-5
d_gene: TRBD1
len: 14
abundance: NA

CDR3nt: TGTGCCAGCTCTCCTAGCGGGGGGGAAGAGACCCAGTACTTC
CDR3aa: CASSPSGGEETQYF
j_gene: TRBJ2-5
v_gene: TRBV7-2
d_gene: TRBD2
len: 14
abundance: many

CDR3nt: TGCAGTGCTAGAGAGACAGGGAGTTCACCCCTCCACTTT
CDR3aa: CSARETGSSPLHF
j_gene: TRBJ1-6
v_gene: TRBV20-1
d_gene: TRBD1
len: 13
abundance: once

CDR3nt: TGTGCCAGCAGCTTAGTCGGCAGCCACAACACTGAAGCTTTCTTT
CDR3aa: CASSLVGSHNTEAFF
j_gene: TRBJ1-1
v_gene: TRBV7-9
d_gene: NA
len: 15
abundance: many

CDR3nt: TGTGCCAGCAGCTCAAACAGTAATTCACCCCTCCACTTT
CDR3aa: CASSSNSNSPLHF
j_gene: TRBJ1-6
v_gene: TRBV4-2
d_gene: NA
len: 13
abundance: NA

CDR3nt: TGCGCCAGCAGTGAGTCAATTTTATCGGAGACCCAGTACTTC
CDR3aa: CASSESILSETQYF
j_gene: TRBJ2-5
v_gene: TRBV10-1
d_gene: NA
len: 14
abundance: few

CDR3nt: TGTGCCAGCCGCTGGACAGGTACGAAGGAGACCCAGTACTTC
CDR3aa: CASRWTGTKETQYF
j_gene: TRBJ2-5
v_gene: TRBV6-2/TRBV6-3
d_gene: TRBD1
len: 14
abundance: few

CDR3nt: TGTGCCAGCAGCTTAGCCGCTTTTTGGGGGGAAGAGACCCAGTACTTC
CDR3aa: CASSLAAFWGEETQYF
j_gene: TRBJ2-5
v_gene: TRBV7-2
d_gene: NA
len: 16
abundance: NA

CDR3nt: TGTGCCAGCAGTCAAGGGGGGCATAGCGGGGCTACCACAGATACGCAGTATTTT
CDR3aa: CASSQGGHSGATTDTQYF
j_gene: TRBJ2-3
v_gene: TRBV6-6
d_gene: TRBD2
len: 18
abundance: few

CDR3nt: TGCGCCAGCAGCATAGGGACAGCGAATCAGCCCCAGCATTTT
CDR3aa: CASSIGTANQPQHF
j_gene: TRBJ1-5
v_gene: TRBV5-1
d_gene: TRBD1
len: 14
abundance: NA

CDR3nt: TGCGCCAGCAGCGAGCCTAGCGCCGGGGAGCTGTTTTTT
CDR3aa: CASSEPSAGELFF
j_gene: TRBJ2-2
v_gene: TRBV5-1
d_gene: NA
len: 13
abundance: few

CDR3nt: TGTGCCAGTACCCCCGGGCAGAAGAACACTGAAGCTTTCTTT
CDR3aa: CASTPGQKNTEAFF
j_gene: TRBJ1-1
v_gene: TRBV19
d_gene: NA
len: 14
abundance: few

CDR3nt: TGTGCCAGCAGTGAAAAAAGGACTCGCGGTGGCACAGATACGCAGTATTTT
CDR3aa: CASSEKRTRGGTDTQYF
j_gene: TRBJ2-3
v_gene: TRBV12-3/TRBV12-4
d_gene: NA
len: 17
abundance: few

CDR3nt: TGTGCCAGCAGCTTCACCTGGGGGGGGGCGCGCAATGAGCAGTTCTTC
CDR3aa: CASSFTWGGARNEQFF
j_gene: TRBJ2-1
v_gene: TRBV7-9
d_gene: NA
len: 16
abundance: few

CDR3nt: TGTGCCAGCAGTTACTTTGGTACTCCTAACTATGGCTACACCTTC
CDR3aa: CASSYFGTPNYGYTF
j_gene: TRBJ1-2
v_gene: TRBV6-5
d_gene: NA
len: 15
abundance: NA

CDR3nt: TGTGCCAGCAGCCGGGGACCGCGGCCCACAGATACGCAGTATTTT
CDR3aa: CASSRGPRPTDTQYF
j_gene: TRBJ2-3
v_gene: TRBV3-1
d_gene: NA
len: 15
abundance: NA

CDR3nt: TGCGCCAGCAGCCAAGACCCTGGCAGGGGGCGTGAGGCTTTCTTT
CDR3aa: CASSQDPGRGREAFF
j_gene: TRBJ1-1
v_gene: TRBV4-1
d_gene: TRBD1
len: 15
abundance: few

CDR3nt: TGTGCCAGCAGTCACCCGGGGTCTAGTACCCTCTTC
CDR3aa: CASSHPGSSTLF
j_gene: TRBJ2-1
v_gene: TRBV27
d_gene: NA
len: 12
abundance: NA

CDR3nt: TGCGCCAGCAGCCAAGGAACCCTAGGGAGGTACAATGAGCAGTTCTTC
CDR3aa: CASSQGTLGRYNEQFF
j_gene: TRBJ2-1
v_gene: TRBV4-3
d_gene: NA
len: 16
abundance: few

CDR3nt: TGCGCCAGCAGCTTGGGCTCAGGGTCCACAGATACGCAGTATTTT
CDR3aa: CASSLGSGSTDTQYF
j_gene: TRBJ2-3
v_gene: TRBV5-1
d_gene: NA
len: 15
abundance: many

CDR3nt: TGTGCCGGAACATCCTCGATGAGGGGAGGTGAGCAGTTCTTC
CDR3aa: CAGTSSMRGGEQFF
j_gene: TRBJ2-1
v_gene: TRBV7-9
d_gene: NA
len: 14
abundance: few

CDR3nt: TGTGCCAGCAGCTCAGGGGGTCAGCCCCAGCATTTT
CDR3aa: CASSSGGQPQHF
j_gene: TRBJ1-5
v_gene: TRBV5-4
d_gene: TRBD1
len: 12
abundance: many

CDR3nt: TGTGCCAGCAGCTCTGACAGAGTTAGCTACGAGCAGTACTTC
CDR3aa: CASSSDRVSYEQYF
j_gene: TRBJ2-7
v_gene: TRBV7-2
d_gene: NA
len: 14
abundance: many

CDR3nt: TGTGCCAGCAGTAGCCCGGGACTAGCGGGGGTCAAGCAGTTCTTC
CDR3aa: CASSSPGLAGVKQFF
j_gene: TRBJ2-1
v_gene: TRBV27
d_gene: TRBD2
len: 15
abundance: few

CDR3nt: TGCGCCAGCAGCCAAGCGTCCTACGGGAGAACTAATGAAAAACTGTTTTTT
CDR3aa: CASSQASYGRTNEKLFF
j_gene: TRBJ1-4
v_gene: TRBV4-3
d_gene: NA
len: 17
abundance: NA

CDR3nt: TGCAGTGCTAGGGGGACGTCAGACACTGAAGCTTTCTTT
CDR3aa: CSARGTSDTEAFF
j_gene: TRBJ1-1
v_gene: TRBV20-1
d_gene: NA
len: 13
abundance: NA

CDR3nt: TGTGCCAGCAGCGTAGCTACAGGAAGCGGGGGTTACAATGAGCAGTTCTTC
CDR3aa: CASSVATGSGGYNEQFF
j_gene: TRBJ2-1
v_gene: TRBV9
d_gene: TRBD2
len: 17
abundance: few

CDR3nt: TGCAGTGCTGGAAGCGGGAACACCGGGGAGCTGTTTTTT
CDR3aa: CSAGSGNTGELFF
j_gene: TRBJ2-2
v_gene: TRBV20-1
d_gene: NA
len: 13
abundance: few

CDR3nt: TGTGCCAGCTCACCAAAGAGAGAGTTGGGGGGTAACACTGAAGCTTTCTTT
CDR3aa: CASSPKRELGGNTEAFF
j_gene: TRBJ1-1
v_gene: TRBV18
d_gene: NA
len: 17
abundance: few

CDR3nt: TGTGCCAGCAGTTGGGACGGTCCTAACTATGGCTACACCTTC
CDR3aa: CASSWDGPNYGYTF
j_gene: TRBJ1-2
v_gene: TRBV6-5
d_gene: NA
len: 14
abundance: few

CDR3nt: TGCGCCAGCAGCCAAATTACCTTCACAGATACGCAGTATTTT
CDR3aa: CASSQITFTDTQYF
j_gene: TRBJ2-3
v_gene: TRBV4-3
d_gene: NA
len: 14
abundance: NA

CDR3nt: TGTGCCAGCAGCCAAGAAGGTGGAGGGGGGTCCCCCCAGCATTTT
CDR3aa: CASSQEGGGGSPQHF
j_gene: TRBJ1-5
v_gene: TRBV3-1
d_gene: NA
len: 15
abundance: NA

CDR3nt: TGTGCCAGCACTCCTACAGGGCCCTACGAGCAGTACTTC
CDR3aa: CASTPTGPYEQYF
j_gene: TRBJ2-7
v_gene: TRBV7-9
d_gene: NA
len: 13
abundance: NA

CDR3nt: TGTGCCATCAGTGCCGATTCTGGGAATGAGCAGTTCTTC
CDR3aa: CAISADSGNEQFF
j_gene: TRBJ2-1
v_gene: TRBV10-3
d_gene: NA
len: 13
abundance: NA

CDR3nt: TGTGCCAGCAGTTCGACCATCAGTGTAATTGCTTCACCCCTCCACTTT
CDR3aa: CASSSTISVIASPLHF
j_gene: TRBJ1-6
v_gene: TRBV6-2/TRBV6-3
d_gene: NA
len: 16
abundance: NA

CDR3nt: TGCAGCGTCCTACCTCTCGGTGGAGGAGCCTACAATGAGCAGTTCTTC
CDR3aa: CSVLPLGGGAYNEQFF
j_gene: TRBJ2-1
v_gene: TRBV29-1
d_gene: NA
len: 16
abundance: many

CDR3nt: TGCGCCAGCAGCGTATACAGGGGAACCTACAATGAGCAGTTCTTC
CDR3aa: CASSVYRGTYNEQFF
j_gene: TRBJ2-1
v_gene: TRBV5-1
d_gene: TRBD1
len: 15
abundance: many

CDR3nt: TGTGCCAGCAGTCCCCAGGGTAGAGGCTACACCTTC
CDR3aa: CASSPQGRGYTF
j_gene: TRBJ1-2
v_gene: TRBV27
d_gene: NA
len: 12
abundance: few

CDR3nt: TGTGCCAGCTCACCGATGGACAGGGGCACAGATACGCAGTATTTT
CDR3aa: CASSPMDRGTDTQYF
j_gene: TRBJ2-3
v_gene: TRBV18
d_gene: TRBD1
len: 15
abundance: many

CDR3nt: TGTGCCAGCAGCTTAGGAGACAGGGGCTATGGCTACACCTTC
CDR3aa: CASSLGDRGYGYTF
j_gene: TRBJ1-2
v_gene: TRBV7-8
d_gene: TRBD1
len: 14
abundance: many

CDR3nt: TGTGCCAGCAGTTTGTACCGGGGAGATACGCAGTATTTT
CDR3aa: CASSLYRGDTQYF
j_gene: TRBJ2-3
v_gene: TRBV27
d_gene: NA
len: 13
abundance: NA

CDR3nt: TGTGCCAGCGGGGGCTTAACTAGCACAGATACGCAGTATTTT
CDR3aa: CASGGLTSTDTQYF
j_gene: TRBJ2-3
v_gene: TRBV19
d_gene: NA
len: 14
abundance: many

CDR3nt: TGTGCCAGCAGTCCCACGGGAACTTATAGCAATCAGCCCCAGCATTTT
CDR3aa: CASSPTGTYSNQPQHF
j_gene: TRBJ1-5
v_gene: TRBV6-2/TRBV6-3
d_gene: NA
len: 16
abundance: few

CDR3nt: TGCAGTGCTAGAGATACTAGCGGGGGGGCCGCAGAGACCCAGTACTTC
CDR3aa: CSARDTSGGAAETQYF
j_gene: TRBJ2-5
v_gene: TRBV20-1
d_gene: TRBD2
len: 16
abundance: many

CDR3nt: TGTGCCACCGCAGGACAGTCTAATTCACCCCTCCACTTT
CDR3aa: CATAGQSNSPLHF
j_gene: TRBJ1-6
v_gene: TRBV27
d_gene: NA
len: 13
abundance: NA